The following is a TCR beta chain sequence with its context. No antigen is known for it. This record belongs to a study of cytomegalovirus exposure and HLA in healthy donors. As for the study in general: Early released data comprised around 85 million unique TCRs from HLA-typed donors.

Notes on the study in general: Later on, analysis showed that most CMV-associated TCR beta chains appeared to be HLA-restricted. A missense DCLRE1C variant was associated with V- and J-gene trimming of TCR beta chains in a later analysis, and an independent cohort replicated the association. Certain sequence variants were highly shared and formed a cluster, and this cluster was likely a sequencing artifact.

The CDR3 has 14 residues. The germline gives CDR1 MNHEY, CDR2 SVGAGI. V dropped 11 bases and J dropped 0 bases, with 13 bases sitting between them. PCR used 60 Vbeta primers and 13 Jbeta primers. Method: immunoSEQ multiplex PCR; TCRdb's copy keeps in-frame clones and lacks some. Counted here are 200,000 to 250,000 clones, over 70% occurring once; the ten biggest clones make up about 7.3%. The sequenced material came from PBMCs. This clonotype was sampled from a woman in her sixties or seventies in good health and CMV-seropositive. This rearrangement joins TRBV6-5 to TRBJ2-2; the D gene is possibly TRBD2 (7 bases). The DNA for the CDR3 is TGTGCCGCGGGGGACATTGCGAACACCGGGGAGCTGTTTTTT. Translated, it gives CAAGDIANTGELFF.